The 10 T cell receptor beta chains reported below all come from one sample, sequenced in a study of PD-L1 blockade in urothelial cancer. The time point was: peripheral blood 6 weeks after treatment start. Measured with immunoSEQ multiplex PCR; TCRdb has only the in-frame clones, and not every one. The repertoire holds 45,000 to 60,000 clones, with 88% as singletons. The sequencing used PBMCs, collected around atezolizumab (anti-PD-L1) treatment. All receptors come from a man aged 60 to 75 with urothelial cancer.

This clone was observed a few times. J is TRBJ1-5 and V is TRBV12-2; the table's D call, TRBD1, has no DNA check behind it. TRBV12-2 is a documented pseudogene. The CDR3 totals 14 residues. CDR3 coding DNA: TGTGCAAGTCGCCTCAGGGGGCCGGATCAGCCCCAGCATTTT. Protein: CASRLRGPDQPQHF.

V is TRBV18 and J is TRBJ2-1, with D maybe TRBD1 (5 bases). The ends were cut back, 4 bases at V and 0 bases at J, with 13 bases in the middle. In germline, CDR1 is KGHSH, CDR2 LQKENI. The CDR3 is 16 residues long. CDR3: CASSLSDTSSYNEQFF. The CDR3, as DNA: TGTGCCAGCTCACTCTCGGACACCTCCTCCTACAATGAGCAGTTCTTC.

V and J are TRBV7-9 and TRBJ2-3; D is possibly TRBD2 (5 bases). CDR1 is SEHNR, CDR2 FQNEAQ, per germline (reference sequence). The CDR3 spans 16 residues. V was clipped by 1 base and J by 4 bases, with 15 bases between them. The CDR3 is CASSLVGVTGADTQYF. The CDR3 DNA reads TGTGCCAGCAGCTTAGTCGGGGTTACGGGCGCAGATACGCAGTATTTT.

The chain employs TRBV6-5 and TRBJ2-7; 9 bases agree with TRBD2. Per germline, CDR1 MNHEY and CDR2 SVGAGI. This CDR3 has 14 amino acids. V was pared by 5 bases and J by 3 bases, with 5 bases of the junction left unmatched. The CDR3 protein is CASSPYSGSYEQYF. The CDR3, as DNA: TGTGCCAGCAGTCCCTATAGCGGGAGCTACGAGCAGTACTTC.

V and J are TRBV6-6 and TRBJ1-1; D is unresolved. The CDR3 sequence is 13 residues long. CDR1 and CDR2 from the germline V gene are MNHNY and SVGAGI (reference sequence). Trimming shortened V by 4 bases and J by 3 bases, and 9 bases separated the two germline ends. CDR3 protein: CASSFIADTEAFF. The CDR3 nucleotides read TGTGCCAGCAGTTTTATAGCGGACACTGAAGCTTTCTTT.

The chain couples TRBV30 to TRBJ2-4; perhaps TRBD1 as D (7 bases). This CDR3 is 17 amino acids long. The germline CDR1 and CDR2 sequences are GTSNPN and SVGIG (reference sequence). Trimming removed 4 bases at V and 0 bases at J, with 19 bases between. For the CDR3, the DNA is TGTGCCTGGACAGGCTCAGGGGGAGGTATAGCCAAAAACATTCAGTACTTC. As protein: CAWTGSGGGIAKNIQYF.

The chain employs TRBV27 and TRBJ2-7; 8 bases match TRBD1. The CDR3 contains 14 residues. Germline lookup yields CDR1 MNHEY and CDR2 SMNVEV (reference sequence). The trim removed 2 bases at V and 3 bases at J, leaving 3 bases unmatched. The CDR3 here is CASSLRGQGYEQYF. The CDR3 DNA is TGTGCCAGCAGTTTACGAGGACAGGGCTACGAGCAGTACTTC.

The rearrangement joins TRBV7-2 to TRBJ1-2, with TRBD1 matching 8 bases. The CDR3 is 14 residues long. Trimming at V came to 6 bases and at J to 5 bases, leaving 8 bases not matched to a gene. Germline V gene lookup returns CDR1 SGHTA and CDR2 FQGNSA. CDR3 protein: CASSLQGASYGYTF. The CDR3 DNA is TGTGCCAGCAGTCTCCAGGGGGCTAGTTATGGCTACACCTTC. The variable domain in full, with the rest retrieved from reference TRBV7-2 and TRBJ1-2, is GAGVSQSPSNKVTEKGKDVELRCDPISGHTALYWYRQSLGQGLEFLIYFQGNSAPDKSGLPSDRFSAERTGGSVSTLTIQRTQQEDSAVYLCASSLQGASYGYTFGSGTRLTVV.

The chain employs TRBV28 and TRBJ1-4; 11 nucleotides align to TRBD1. This CDR3 has 17 amino acids. V trimming: 8 bases; J trimming: 7 bases; junction bases outside the gene matches: 15. Germline V gene sequence: CDR1 MDHEN, CDR2 SYDVKM. The CDR3 sequence is CASRTGSAGTGGEKLFF. CDR3 sequence (DNA): TGTGCCAGCCGCACGGGGTCCGCCGGGACAGGGGGTGAAAAACTGTTTTTT. Supplemented by reference TRBV28 and TRBJ1-4, the full variable domain reads DVKVTQSSRYLVKRTGEKVFLECVQDMDHENMFWYRQDPGLGLRLIYFSYDVKMKEKGDIPEGYSVSREKKERFSLILESASTNQTSMYLCASRTGSAGTGGEKLFFGSGTQLSVL.

V usage is TRBV5-5 and J usage is TRBJ1-1; 7 bases match TRBD1. The V segment lost 3 bases and the J segment 3 bases; nucleotides outside the gene matches: 2. CDR3 size: 13 residues. Germline loops: CDR1 SGHKS, CDR2 YYEKEE (reference sequence). CDR3 DNA sequence: TGTGCCAGCAGCTCAGGGGGTTACACTGAAGCTTTCTTT. This gives the protein CASSSGGYTEAFF.